Listed below are T cell receptor beta chains from one sample, sequenced in a study of cytomegalovirus exposure and HLA in healthy donors. The data were produced by immunoSEQ multiplex PCR, yet TCRdb's version contains in-frame clones alone and is incomplete. The sample consists of some 150,000 clones, 80% to 90% of them appearing once. Sequencing was carried out using PBMCs. The receptors shown here come from a woman under 30 in good health and CMV-seropositive. CDR3s include the opening cysteine and the closing phenylalanine or tryptophan. Fields, in order: V gene, clone size, D gene, J gene, CDR3 protein, CDR3 DNA. D genes are given only for firm matches. A clone size is listed for some rows: how often the clone was seen (once, few, many), or a class if it is expanded.

v_call: TRBV19
clone_size: -
d_call: -
j_call: TRBJ1-3
cdr3_aa: CASSLRDSARDTIYF
cdr3_nt: TGTGCCAGTAGTCTCCGGGACTCCGCACGGGACACCATATATTTT

v_call: TRBV5-1
clone_size: -
d_call: TRBD1
j_call: TRBJ1-1
cdr3_aa: CASSLEGTGWNTEAFF
cdr3_nt: TGCGCCAGCAGCTTGGAGGGGACAGGTTGGAACACTGAAGCTTTCTTT

v_call: TRBV29-1
clone_size: -
d_call: TRBD1
j_call: TRBJ1-5
cdr3_aa: CSVPGQGGNQPQHF
cdr3_nt: TGCAGCGTCCCCGGACAGGGGGGCAATCAGCCCCAGCATTTT

v_call: TRBV11-2
clone_size: -
d_call: -
j_call: TRBJ2-1
cdr3_aa: CASSTGSGNEQFF
cdr3_nt: TGTGCCAGCAGCACAGGGTCTGGGAATGAGCAGTTCTTC

v_call: TRBV27
clone_size: -
d_call: TRBD1
j_call: TRBJ1-5
cdr3_aa: CASSLFQGDQPQHF
cdr3_nt: TGTGCCAGCAGTTTATTCCAGGGGGATCAGCCCCAGCATTTT

v_call: TRBV7-7
clone_size: -
d_call: -
j_call: TRBJ2-3
cdr3_aa: CASSLAPARGGRPDTQYF
cdr3_nt: TGTGCTAGCAGCTTAGCGCCGGCCCGGGGTGGGAGACCAGATACGCAGTATTTT

v_call: TRBV19
clone_size: -
d_call: TRBD1
j_call: TRBJ2-3
cdr3_aa: CASSIPPGTGADTQYF
cdr3_nt: TGTGCCAGTAGTATCCCACCCGGGACAGGGGCAGATACGCAGTATTTT

v_call: TRBV4-1
clone_size: -
d_call: -
j_call: TRBJ1-6
cdr3_aa: CASSSEPDPSNSPLHF
cdr3_nt: TGCGCCAGCAGCTCAGAACCGGATCCTAGCAATTCACCCCTCCACTTT

v_call: TRBV7-9
clone_size: -
d_call: TRBD1
j_call: TRBJ2-3
cdr3_aa: CASRQSGTGRADTQYF
cdr3_nt: TGTGCCAGCAGACAATCCGGGACAGGGAGGGCAGATACGCAGTATTTT

v_call: TRBV27
clone_size: -
d_call: TRBD1
j_call: TRBJ2-7
cdr3_aa: CASSLRQGAYEQYF
cdr3_nt: TGTGCCAGCAGTTTAAGACAGGGGGCCTACGAGCAGTACTTC

v_call: TRBV4-2
clone_size: -
d_call: -
j_call: TRBJ1-6
cdr3_aa: CASSRQGADYNSPLHF
cdr3_nt: TGTGCCAGCAGCCGACAAGGGGCCGATTATAATTCACCCCTCCACTTT

v_call: TRBV19
clone_size: -
d_call: -
j_call: TRBJ1-2
cdr3_aa: CASSTGLPREGYTF
cdr3_nt: TGTGCCAGTAGTACGGGCCTTCCACGGGAGGGCTACACCTTC

v_call: TRBV27
clone_size: -
d_call: -
j_call: TRBJ1-1
cdr3_aa: CASSLSRGLPDTEAFF
cdr3_nt: TGTGCCAGCAGTTTATCGCGGGGGTTACCTGACACTGAAGCTTTCTTT

v_call: TRBV4-3
clone_size: -
d_call: TRBD1
j_call: TRBJ2-1
cdr3_aa: CASSQGDRVGYNEQFF
cdr3_nt: TGCGCCAGCAGCCAAGGTGACAGGGTGGGTTACAATGAGCAGTTCTTC

v_call: TRBV19
clone_size: -
d_call: TRBD1
j_call: TRBJ2-5
cdr3_aa: CASSIQGETETQYF
cdr3_nt: TGTGCCAGTAGTATACAGGGGGAGACGGAGACCCAGTACTTC

v_call: TRBV4-1
clone_size: -
d_call: -
j_call: TRBJ2-5
cdr3_aa: CASSHGQKETQYF
cdr3_nt: TGCGCCAGCAGCCACGGACAGAAAGAGACCCAGTACTTC

v_call: TRBV27
clone_size: -
d_call: -
j_call: TRBJ1-2
cdr3_aa: CASSLGGRNYGYTF
cdr3_nt: TGTGCCAGCAGTTTAGGAGGCCGTAACTATGGCTACACCTTC

v_call: TRBV5-6
clone_size: -
d_call: -
j_call: TRBJ1-2
cdr3_aa: CASSLGAQGLANYGYTF
cdr3_nt: TGTGCCAGCAGCTTGGGGGCGCAGGGCTTAGCTAACTATGGCTACACCTTC

v_call: TRBV21-1
clone_size: -
d_call: -
j_call: TRBJ1-4
cdr3_aa: CATLREKLFF
cdr3_nt: TGTGCCACCCTCCGGGAAAAACTGTTTTTT

v_call: TRBV6-6
clone_size: -
d_call: TRBD1
j_call: TRBJ1-4
cdr3_aa: CASSYSDRGELFF
cdr3_nt: TGTGCCAGCAGTTACTCGGACAGGGGCGAACTGTTTTTT

v_call: TRBV28
clone_size: -
d_call: TRBD2
j_call: TRBJ2-5
cdr3_aa: CASTRTSGQETQYF
cdr3_nt: TGTGCCAGCACCAGGACTAGCGGCCAAGAGACCCAGTACTTC

v_call: TRBV7-2
clone_size: -
d_call: -
j_call: TRBJ1-2
cdr3_aa: CASSLDRVGGYTF
cdr3_nt: TGTGCCAGCAGCTTAGACAGGGTCGGGGGCTACACCTTC

v_call: TRBV4-1
clone_size: -
d_call: TRBD1
j_call: TRBJ2-1
cdr3_aa: CASSQEDRGSYNEQFF
cdr3_nt: TGCGCCAGCAGCCAAGAGGACAGGGGCTCCTACAATGAGCAGTTCTTC

v_call: TRBV27
clone_size: -
d_call: TRBD2
j_call: TRBJ2-2
cdr3_aa: CASSAGGRFSSTGELFF
cdr3_nt: TGTGCCAGCAGTGCGGGGGGGCGTTTTTCGTCCACCGGGGAGCTGTTTTTT

v_call: TRBV27
clone_size: -
d_call: TRBD1
j_call: TRBJ2-7
cdr3_aa: CASSLGPPGTGKPYEQYF
cdr3_nt: TGTGCCAGCAGTTTAGGCCCCCCCGGGACAGGGAAGCCCTACGAGCAGTACTTC

v_call: TRBV7-9
clone_size: -
d_call: -
j_call: TRBJ2-7
cdr3_aa: CASSPTGGRGEQYF
cdr3_nt: TGTGCCAGCAGCCCGACGGGGGGCCGGGGCGAGCAGTACTTC

v_call: TRBV11-2
clone_size: -
d_call: TRBD2
j_call: TRBJ2-7
cdr3_aa: CASSLGTGGPHEQYF
cdr3_nt: TGTGCCAGCAGCTTAGGAACGGGGGGGCCCCACGAGCAGTACTTC

v_call: TRBV2
clone_size: -
d_call: TRBD1
j_call: TRBJ1-4
cdr3_aa: CASRDPGQGNEKLFF
cdr3_nt: TGTGCCAGCAGAGACCCGGGACAGGGTAATGAAAAACTGTTTTTT

v_call: TRBV27
clone_size: few
d_call: -
j_call: TRBJ1-6
cdr3_aa: CASSPYGLSNSPLHF
cdr3_nt: TGTGCCAGCAGTCCCTATGGGCTCAGTAATTCACCCCTCCACTTT

v_call: TRBV6-5
clone_size: once
d_call: -
j_call: TRBJ2-3
cdr3_aa: CASSYAGDTQYF
cdr3_nt: TGTGCCAGCAGTTACGCGGGGGATACGCAGTATTTT

v_call: TRBV10-2
clone_size: once
d_call: -
j_call: TRBJ1-3
cdr3_aa: CASSETVSGNTIYF
cdr3_nt: TGCGCCAGCAGTGAAACAGTCTCTGGAAACACCATATATTTT

v_call: TRBV6-5
clone_size: -
d_call: TRBD1
j_call: TRBJ2-3
cdr3_aa: CASSRGSDRADTQYF
cdr3_nt: TGTGCCAGCAGTCGGGGTAGCGACAGGGCAGATACGCAGTATTTT

v_call: TRBV4-1
clone_size: -
d_call: TRBD1
j_call: TRBJ2-7
cdr3_aa: CASSHPYRTGVSYEQYF
cdr3_nt: TGCGCCAGCAGCCACCCTTATCGGACAGGGGTTTCCTACGAGCAGTACTTC

v_call: TRBV10-2
clone_size: -
d_call: -
j_call: TRBJ2-3
cdr3_aa: CASSEVLLTQYF
cdr3_nt: TGCGCCAGCAGTGAGGTACTACTTACGCAGTATTTT

v_call: TRBV19
clone_size: -
d_call: TRBD2
j_call: TRBJ2-7
cdr3_aa: CATKKRGDSWEQYF
cdr3_nt: TGTGCCACCAAGAAGCGGGGGGACAGCTGGGAGCAGTACTTC

v_call: TRBV4-2
clone_size: -
d_call: TRBD1
j_call: TRBJ2-1
cdr3_aa: CASSPLDRSSYNEQFF
cdr3_nt: TGTGCCAGCAGCCCGTTGGACAGGAGCTCCTACAATGAGCAGTTCTTC

v_call: TRBV5-1
clone_size: few
d_call: TRBD2
j_call: TRBJ2-1
cdr3_aa: CASLKGGGSNEQFF
cdr3_nt: TGCGCCAGCCTCAAAGGCGGGGGGTCCAATGAGCAGTTCTTC

v_call: TRBV5-4
clone_size: -
d_call: -
j_call: TRBJ2-7
cdr3_aa: CASSPTNQGGSYEQYF
cdr3_nt: TGTGCCAGCAGCCCTACAAATCAGGGTGGCTCCTACGAGCAGTACTTC

v_call: TRBV4-3
clone_size: -
d_call: -
j_call: TRBJ2-5
cdr3_aa: CASSQEIIETQYF
cdr3_nt: TGCGCCAGCAGCCAAGAAATCATAGAGACCCAGTACTTC

v_call: TRBV29-1
clone_size: few
d_call: -
j_call: TRBJ2-2
cdr3_aa: CSARTPGANTGELFF
cdr3_nt: TGCAGCGCCAGAACCCCGGGGGCGAACACCGGGGAGCTGTTTTTT

v_call: TRBV12-5
clone_size: -
d_call: TRBD1
j_call: TRBJ1-2
cdr3_aa: CASGLVLGQRYANYGYTF
cdr3_nt: TGTGCTAGTGGTTTGGTGCTGGGACAGCGGTACGCTAACTATGGCTACACCTTC

v_call: TRBV2
clone_size: -
d_call: -
j_call: TRBJ1-1
cdr3_aa: CASREGNTEAFF
cdr3_nt: TGTGCCAGCAGGGAGGGGAACACTGAAGCTTTCTTT

v_call: TRBV28
clone_size: -
d_call: -
j_call: TRBJ1-4
cdr3_aa: CASRDRLNEKLFF
cdr3_nt: TGTGCCAGCAGAGACAGGCTAAATGAAAAACTGTTTTTT